The subject of this entry is one T cell receptor (beta chain). The antigen is not known. CDR1 and CDR2 (germline): MNHEY, SVGEGT. The CDR3 sequence is 15 residues long. V was pared by 2 bases and J by 2 bases, with 11 bases between. This sample is drawn from a study of early T cells in non-severe SARS-CoV-2 infection. About the research overall: From unsorted whole blood, bulk RNA was sequenced, and the chains remained unpaired.

Whole-study results and caveats: Matching with VDJdb favored anti-spike CD8 responses (missing private and CD4 specificities).

Separate cDNA molecules each had unique molecular identifiers attached to them. TCRdb recomputed calls from the 5' RACE reads with MiXCR, one row per CDR3 protein. The table lists tens of thousands of distinct CDR3 sequences, roughly a tenth of them singletons. What was sequenced was whole blood. The TCR sequence derives from an adult who was a healthcare worker with PCR-confirmed SARS-CoV-2 infection or an uninfected control (not recorded which). The V and J genes are TRBV6-2 or TRBV6-3 and TRBJ2-3; D remains ambiguous. CDR3 amino acids: CASSYPRGYTDTQYF. DNA of the CDR3: TGTGCCAGCAGTTACCCTCGCGGCTACACAGATACGCAGTATTTT.